This T cell receptor (beta chain) was sequenced during a study of graft-versus-host responses after intestinal transplantation. There are 13 residues in the CDR3. Germline values: CDR1 MNHEY, CDR2 SMNVEV (reference sequence). The V and J ends lost 0 bases and 6 bases respectively, with 5 bases between them. Sequenced by immunoSEQ multiplex PCR; TCRdb stores in-frame clones only, minus some. This table holds fewer than 120,000 clones, 93% found once. Of note for this clone: Its antigen remains unknown.

This chain joins TRBV27 and TRBJ2-2; D is uncertain. The receptor was derived from a human donor who received an intestinal transplant. Sequencing used unstimulated CD8+ T cells sorted from spleen or lymph node cells, obtained before intestinal transplant. The CDR3 DNA is TGTGCCAGCAGTTTATCATTTTCCGGGGAGCTGTTTTTT. This gives the protein CASSLSFSGELFF.